Listed below are T cell receptor beta chains from one sample, sequenced in a study of vaccination and CD4 T cells after COVID-19. No antigen has been assigned to these receptors. TCRdb independently ran MiXCR on the PCR reads; one entry per CDR3 protein. The sample lists around 12,000 distinct CDR3 sequences; 58% were seen once. The sequencing here drew on cultured CD4+ T cells from blood, taken after SARS-CoV-2 vaccination. These receptor sequences come from a human donor with COVID-19. Each CDR3 is given with its conserved first and last residue. The order of the fields is J gene, clone size, V gene, D gene, CDR3 length, CDR3 DNA, CDR3 protein. A D gene is named only where the DNA matches it firmly. Clone size is stated in some rows and not others, as once, few, many or a class when expanded.

>TRBJ1-2|few|TRBV19|TRBD1|15
TGTGCCAGTAGTATAGGGACAGGAGCTAACTATGGCTACACCTTC
CASSIGTGANYGYTF
>TRBJ1-6|-|TRBV27|TRBD1|14
TGTGCCAGCAGTACAGACAGGGCCTATTCACCCCTCCACTTT
CASSTDRAYSPLHF
>TRBJ2-5|few|TRBV7-7|-|14
TGTGCTAGCAGCTTAGGACAGCATCAAGAGACCCAGTACTTC
CASSLGQHQETQYF
>TRBJ2-7|-|TRBV7-2|-|14
TGTGCCAGCAGGTCTGAACTGGGGTCCTACGAGCAGTACTTC
CASRSELGSYEQYF
>TRBJ2-7|once|TRBV4-2|-|14
TGTGCCAGGATCGGGGGAGTACTCTCCTACGAGCAGTACTTC
CARIGGVLSYEQYF
>TRBJ1-2|-|TRBV7-2|-|17
TGTGCCAGCAACTTAGGTCGTTCCGGAGGGAATGACTATGGCTACACCTTC
CASNLGRSGGNDYGYTF
>TRBJ2-5|few|TRBV20-1|-|12
TGCAGTGCTAAAGCGTGGGGGGAGACCCAGTACTTC
CSAKAWGETQYF
>TRBJ1-6|few|TRBV30|-|13
TGTGCCTGGAGTAAATCTAATAATTCACCCCTCCACTTT
CAWSKSNNSPLHF
>TRBJ2-3|-|TRBV12-3/TRBV12-4|-|13
TGTGCCAGCTGCAGAGGGACCACAGATACGCAGTATTTT
CASCRGTTDTQYF
>TRBJ1-1|-|TRBV20-1|-|11
TGCAGTGCTCAGGAGAACACTGAAGCTTTCTTT
CSAQENTEAFF